Listed below are T cell receptor beta chains from one sample, sequenced in a study of CD8 T cells in ankylosing spondylitis. TCRdb re-called the 5' RACE reads through MiXCR, storing one row per CDR3 protein. The sample lists under 30,000 distinct CDR3 sequences; 10% to 15% were seen once. Sequences were obtained from blood. Receptors originate from a male donor with ankylosing spondylitis or in good health (not recorded which). Both conserved end residues are part of each CDR3. A D gene is named only where the DNA matches it firmly. Where a row states a size, it is once, few, many or the class of an expanded clone; other rows omit it.

clone_size	v_call	d_call	j_call	cdr3_aa	cdr3_nt
NA	TRBV6-6	NA	TRBJ1-1	CASSYSIKGSGPAEAFF	TGTGCCAGCAGTTACTCGATAAAGGGAAGTGGGCCCGCTGAAGCTTTCTTT
NA	TRBV11-3	TRBD2	TRBJ2-1	CASSSPAGAGGGNEQFF	TGTGCCAGCAGCTCCCCGGCGGGAGCGGGAGGTGGGAATGAGCAGTTCTTC
NA	TRBV29-1	NA	TRBJ2-3	CSVEDGADTQYF	TGCAGCGTTGAAGACGGGGCAGATACGCAGTATTTT
many	TRBV28	NA	TRBJ2-2	CASSSLATGELFF	TGTGCCAGCAGTTCTCTAGCGACGGGGGAGCTGTTTTTT
few	TRBV12-3/TRBV12-4	TRBD1	TRBJ2-2	CASQGAGTGELFF	TGTGCCAGCCAGGGGGCAGGCACCGGGGAGCTGTTTTTT
many	TRBV5-1	TRBD2	TRBJ2-1	CASRPTSGSYNEQFF	TGCGCCAGCAGACCGACTAGCGGCTCCTACAATGAGCAGTTCTTC
many	TRBV27	TRBD1	TRBJ2-5	CASSADRGRETQYF	TGTGCCAGCAGTGCGGACAGGGGGCGAGAGACCCAGTACTTC
NA	TRBV20-1	NA	TRBJ2-2	CSARDLGNTGELFF	TGCAGTGCTAGAGATTTAGGGAACACCGGGGAGCTGTTTTTT
NA	TRBV29-1	NA	TRBJ2-1	CSVETGFDEQFF	TGCAGCGTTGAAACTGGTTTCGATGAGCAGTTCTTC
NA	TRBV7-3	NA	TRBJ1-1	CASSSREGTEAFF	TGTGCCAGCAGCTCGAGGGAGGGGACAGAAGCTTTCTTT
NA	TRBV5-1	TRBD1	TRBJ1-1	CASSVDRAMNTEAFF	TGCGCCAGCAGCGTGGACAGGGCAATGAACACTGAAGCTTTCTTT
NA	TRBV4-3	TRBD2	TRBJ2-2	CASSQDVGLAGGELFF	TGCGCCAGCAGCCAAGATGTAGGACTAGCTGGCGGGGAGCTGTTTTTT
NA	TRBV7-9	TRBD1	TRBJ2-7	CASSPRDRDYEQYF	TGTGCCAGCAGCCCCCGGGACAGGGACTACGAGCAGTACTTC
NA	TRBV6-5	NA	TRBJ2-4	CASSYSGLAKNIQYF	TGTGCCAGCAGTTACTCCGGGCTAGCCAAAAACATTCAGTACTTC
many	TRBV20-1	NA	TRBJ2-1	CSASSSVAAAYNEQFF	TGCAGTGCTAGCTCCTCGGTAGCGGCAGCCTACAATGAGCAGTTCTTC
many	TRBV29-1	TRBD2	TRBJ2-7	CSVGGGYEQYF	TGCAGCGTTGGCGGGGGATACGAGCAGTACTTC
many	TRBV3-1	NA	TRBJ1-2	CASSQGTGTTYGYTF	TGTGCCAGCAGCCAGGGGACCGGGACAACCTATGGCTACACCTTC